This T cell receptor (beta chain) was retrieved from a study of radiotherapy plus CTLA-4 blockade in lung cancer. Overall study context: Disease control was seen in approximately 31% of patients, objective responses in 15% to 20%. General observations from the study: Clones of tumor-derived TCRs expanded in blood after radiotherapy plus ipilimumab.

Some clones are missing from TCRdb's copy, which holds only in-frame ones; the method was immunoSEQ multiplex PCR. The sample yields 30,000 to 45,000 clones, 55% to 80% seen once. About this clone itself: The antigen is undetermined.

The CDR3 contains 14 residues. CDR1 is SGHTA, CDR2 FQGNSA, per germline. The V gene end was trimmed by 2 bases and the J gene end by 7 bases; junction bases not matched to a gene: 6. This clonotype originated in a human donor with non-small cell lung cancer who had stable disease on radiotherapy plus ipilimumab. This sequence joins TRBV7-2 and TRBJ2-7; TRBD1 agrees at 9 bases. The sample consisted of peripheral blood, taken from a patient treated with radiotherapy plus ipilimumab. CDR3 sequence (DNA): TGTGCCAGCAGCTTAAGGGGGACAGGGACGGAGCAGTACTTC. Translating gives CASSLRGTGTEQYF.